This T cell receptor (beta chain) comes out of a study of T cells in Graves' hyperthyroidism and ophthalmopathy. Study background: Once the initial diagnosis was made, peripheral blood was obtained before any treatment. Whole-study findings and limits: Most thyroid-expanded clonotypes above 0.001 were also found in blood.

The CDR3 has 13 residues. The germline V and J ends were trimmed by 6 bases and 2 bases, with 10 bases remaining between them. Germline V gene lookup returns CDR1 DFQATT and CDR2 SNEGSKA (reference sequence). The CDR3 regions of TCR beta were amplified from RNA transcripts. Researchers ran a first-round RT-PCR on the TCR CDR3 using the HTBI primer set. TCRdb itself ran the multiplex PCR reads through MiXCR, one entry per CDR3 protein. Among almost 500,000 distinct CDR3 sequences listed, around a fifth were seen once. This clonotype was detected only a few times. Its antigen remains unidentified. Sequences were obtained from blood. This chain links TRBV20-1 with TRBJ2-2; D is ambiguous. The source of this sequence is a woman aged 70-85 years with Graves' ophthalmopathy. DNA of the CDR3: TGCAGTGCCCCAAAAACAAACACCGGGGAGCTGTTTTTT. It translates to CSAPKTNTGELFF.